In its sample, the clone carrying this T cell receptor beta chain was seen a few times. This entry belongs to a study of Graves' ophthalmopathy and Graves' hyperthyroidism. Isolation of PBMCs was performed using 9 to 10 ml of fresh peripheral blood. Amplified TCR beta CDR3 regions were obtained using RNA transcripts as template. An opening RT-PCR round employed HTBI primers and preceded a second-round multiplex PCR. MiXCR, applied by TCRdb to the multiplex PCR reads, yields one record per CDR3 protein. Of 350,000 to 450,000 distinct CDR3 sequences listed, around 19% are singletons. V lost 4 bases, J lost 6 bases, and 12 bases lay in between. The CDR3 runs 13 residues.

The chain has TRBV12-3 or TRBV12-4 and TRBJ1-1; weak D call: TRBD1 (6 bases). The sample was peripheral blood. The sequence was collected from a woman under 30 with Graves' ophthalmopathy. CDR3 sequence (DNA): TGTGCCAGCAGTTGGAACAGGGTATCTGAAGCTTTCTTT. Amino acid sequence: CASSWNRVSEAFF.